This TCR beta chain derives from a study of response to subunit inactivated influenza vaccine. General study points: The authors offered the suggestion that each seasonal influenza vaccination recruits few new T cells.

Many counts were recorded for this clonotype. Its antigen is unknown. Via MiXCR, TCRdb re-called the RT-PCR reads, giving one row per CDR3 protein. The sample shows about 190,000 distinct CDR3 sequences, approximately 15% of them seen only once. Trimming pared 2 bases from V and 6 bases from J, leaving 11 bases between. The CDR3 consists of 14 residues. This chain uses TRBV12-3 or TRBV12-4 with TRBJ1-5; D uncertain. This receptor was identified in a man between 45 and 60 years old who received an inactivated influenza vaccine. The specimen comprised CD8+ T cells sorted from PBMCs, sampled roughly 5 days after vaccination. The CDR3 DNA follows: TGTGCCAGCAGTTTATACGGGTCAGGTCAGCCCCAGCATTTT. Amino acid sequence: CASSLYGSGQPQHF.